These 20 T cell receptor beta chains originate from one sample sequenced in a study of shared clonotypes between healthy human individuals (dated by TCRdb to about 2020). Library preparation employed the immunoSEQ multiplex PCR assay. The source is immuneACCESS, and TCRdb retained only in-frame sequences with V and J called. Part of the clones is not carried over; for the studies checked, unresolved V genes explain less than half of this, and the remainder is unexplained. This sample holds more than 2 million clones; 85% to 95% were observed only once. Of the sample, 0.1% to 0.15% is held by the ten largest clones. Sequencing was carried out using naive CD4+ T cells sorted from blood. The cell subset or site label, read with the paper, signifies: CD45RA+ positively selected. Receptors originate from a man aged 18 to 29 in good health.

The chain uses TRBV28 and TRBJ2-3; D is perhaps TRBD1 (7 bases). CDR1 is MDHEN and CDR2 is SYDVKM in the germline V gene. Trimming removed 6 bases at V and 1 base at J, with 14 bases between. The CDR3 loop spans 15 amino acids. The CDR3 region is CASREEGARTDTQYF. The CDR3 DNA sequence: TGTGCCAGCAGGGAGGAGGGGGCGCGCACAGATACGCAGTATTTT.

The CDR3 DNA reads as TGTGCCAGCAAGTACGGGGTCAATCAGCCCCAGCATTTT. Protein: CASKYGVNQPQHF. The V and J genes are TRBV2 and TRBJ1-5; D unresolved. Germline V gene lookup returns CDR1 SNHLY and CDR2 FYNNEI. CDR3 size: 13 residues. With 7 bases removed from V and 3 bases from J, the gap between germline ends came to 10 bases.

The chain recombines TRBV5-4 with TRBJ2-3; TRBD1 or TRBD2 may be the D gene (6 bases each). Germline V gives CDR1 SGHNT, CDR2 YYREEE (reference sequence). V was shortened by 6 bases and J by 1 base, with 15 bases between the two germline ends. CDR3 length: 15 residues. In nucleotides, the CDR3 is TGTGCCAGCAAGGGGGGAGGCCCGGGCACAGATACGCAGTATTTT. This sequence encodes CASKGGGPGTDTQYF. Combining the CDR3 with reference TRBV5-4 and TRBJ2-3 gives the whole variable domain ETGVTQSPTHLIKTRGQQVTLRCSSQSGHNTVSWYQQALGQGPQFIFQYYREEENGRGNFPPRFSGLQFPNYSSELNVNALELDDSALYLCASKGGGPGTDTQYFGPGTRLTVL.

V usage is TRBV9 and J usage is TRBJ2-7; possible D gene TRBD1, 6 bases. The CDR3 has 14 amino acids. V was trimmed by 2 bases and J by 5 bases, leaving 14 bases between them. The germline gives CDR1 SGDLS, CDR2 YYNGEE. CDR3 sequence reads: CASSVHRDINEQYF. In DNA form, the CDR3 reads TGTGCCAGCAGCGTCCACCGGGACATCAACGAGCAGTACTTC.

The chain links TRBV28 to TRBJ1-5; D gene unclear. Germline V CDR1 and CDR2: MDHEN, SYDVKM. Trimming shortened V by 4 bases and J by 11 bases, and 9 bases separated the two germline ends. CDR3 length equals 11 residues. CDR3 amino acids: CASSSSSAQHF. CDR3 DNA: TGTGCCAGCAGTTCGAGCTCGGCCCAGCATTTT.

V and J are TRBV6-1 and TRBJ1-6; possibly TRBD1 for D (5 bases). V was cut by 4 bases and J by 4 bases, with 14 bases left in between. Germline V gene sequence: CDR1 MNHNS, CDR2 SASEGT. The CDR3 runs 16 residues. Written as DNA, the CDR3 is TGTGCCAGCAGTGCCCAGGGCCGGGAATATAATTCACCCCTCCACTTT. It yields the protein CASSAQGREYNSPLHF.

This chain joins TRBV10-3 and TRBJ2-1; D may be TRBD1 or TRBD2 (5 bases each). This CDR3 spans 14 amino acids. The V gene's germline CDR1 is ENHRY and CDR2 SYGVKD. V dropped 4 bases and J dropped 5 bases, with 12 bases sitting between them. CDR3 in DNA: TGTGCCATCAGTGCGACAGCGCGGGACAATGAGCAGTTCTTC. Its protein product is CAISATARDNEQFF.

The CDR3 DNA reads as TGTGCCAGCAGCAGACTCCGGACAGGGGGCCCTGAAGCTTTCTTT. Amino acids: CASSRLRTGGPEAFF. J is TRBJ1-1 and V is TRBV7-9, with 11 bases lining up with TRBD1. The junction had 8 bases not matched to a gene; V was cut back by 5 bases and J by 6 bases. Germline loops: CDR1 SEHNR, CDR2 FQNEAQ (reference sequence). The CDR3 has 15 residues. The full variable domain, its missing parts supplied by reference TRBV7-9 and TRBJ1-1, is DTGVSQNPRHKITKRGQNVTFRCDPISEHNRLYWYRQTLGQGPEFLTYFQNEAQLEKSRLLSDRFSAERPKGSFSTLEIQRTEQGDSAMYLCASSRLRTGGPEAFFGQGTRLTVV.

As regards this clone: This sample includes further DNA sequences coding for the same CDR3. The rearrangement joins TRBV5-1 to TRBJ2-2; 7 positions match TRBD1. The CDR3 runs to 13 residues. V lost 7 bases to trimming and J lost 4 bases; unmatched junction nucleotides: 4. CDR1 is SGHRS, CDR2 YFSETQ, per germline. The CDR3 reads CASSPGGTGELFF. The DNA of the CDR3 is TGCGCCAGCTCCCCAGGGGGCACCGGGGAGCTGTTTTTT.

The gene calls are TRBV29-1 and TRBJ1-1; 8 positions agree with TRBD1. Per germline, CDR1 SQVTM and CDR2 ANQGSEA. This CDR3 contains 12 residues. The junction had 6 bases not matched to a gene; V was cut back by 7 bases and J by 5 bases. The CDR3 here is CSGRTGSTEAFF. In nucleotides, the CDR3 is TGCAGCGGCCGGACAGGGTCGACTGAAGCTTTCTTT.

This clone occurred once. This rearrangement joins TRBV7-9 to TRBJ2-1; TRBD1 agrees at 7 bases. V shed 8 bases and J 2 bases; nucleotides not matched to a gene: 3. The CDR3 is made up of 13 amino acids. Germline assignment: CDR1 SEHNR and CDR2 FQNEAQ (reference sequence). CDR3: CASGQEAYNEQFF. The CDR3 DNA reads TGTGCCAGCGGACAGGAAGCCTACAATGAGCAGTTCTTC.

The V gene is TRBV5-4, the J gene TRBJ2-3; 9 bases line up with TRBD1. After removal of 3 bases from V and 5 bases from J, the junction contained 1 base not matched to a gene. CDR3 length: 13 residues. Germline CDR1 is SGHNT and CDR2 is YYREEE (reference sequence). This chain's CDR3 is CASSSGQGDTQYF. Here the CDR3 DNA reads TGTGCCAGCAGCTCGGGACAGGGAGATACGCAGTATTTT. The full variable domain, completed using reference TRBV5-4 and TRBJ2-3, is ETGVTQSPTHLIKTRGQQVTLRCSSQSGHNTVSWYQQALGQGPQFIFQYYREEENGRGNFPPRFSGLQFPNYSSELNVNALELDDSALYLCASSSGQGDTQYFGPGTRLTVL.

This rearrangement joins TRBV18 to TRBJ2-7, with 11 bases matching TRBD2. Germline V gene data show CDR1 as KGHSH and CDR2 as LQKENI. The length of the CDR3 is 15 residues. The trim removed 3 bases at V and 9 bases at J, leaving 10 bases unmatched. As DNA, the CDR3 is TGTGCCAGCTCACCTAGCGGGAGGGTGCCTACTGTGCAGTACTTC. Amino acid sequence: CASSPSGRVPTVQYF.

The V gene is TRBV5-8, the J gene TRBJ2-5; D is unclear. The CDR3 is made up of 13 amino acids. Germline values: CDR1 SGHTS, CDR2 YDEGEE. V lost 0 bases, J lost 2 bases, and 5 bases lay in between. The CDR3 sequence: CASSLAEQETQYF. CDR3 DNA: TGTGCCAGCAGCTTGGCGGAGCAAGAGACCCAGTACTTC.

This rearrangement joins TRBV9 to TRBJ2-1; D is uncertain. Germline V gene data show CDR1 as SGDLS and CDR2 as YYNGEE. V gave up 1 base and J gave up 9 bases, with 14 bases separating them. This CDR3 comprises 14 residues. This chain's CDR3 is CASSVIGGVGEQFF. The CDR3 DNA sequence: TGTGCCAGCAGCGTAATCGGTGGGGTTGGTGAGCAGTTCTTC.

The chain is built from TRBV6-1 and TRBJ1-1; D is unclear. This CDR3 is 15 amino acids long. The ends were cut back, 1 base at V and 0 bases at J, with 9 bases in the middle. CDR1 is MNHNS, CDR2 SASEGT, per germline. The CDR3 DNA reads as TGTGCCAGCAGTGAAGGGACGGCAGTGAACACTGAAGCTTTCTTT. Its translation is CASSEGTAVNTEAFF.

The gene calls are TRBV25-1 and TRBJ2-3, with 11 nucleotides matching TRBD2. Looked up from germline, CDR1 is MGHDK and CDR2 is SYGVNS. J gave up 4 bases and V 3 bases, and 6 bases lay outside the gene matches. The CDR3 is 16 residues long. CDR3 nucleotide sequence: TGTGCCAGCAGTGACTTAGCGGGAGGGCCAGCAGATACGCAGTATTTT. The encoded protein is CASSDLAGGPADTQYF.

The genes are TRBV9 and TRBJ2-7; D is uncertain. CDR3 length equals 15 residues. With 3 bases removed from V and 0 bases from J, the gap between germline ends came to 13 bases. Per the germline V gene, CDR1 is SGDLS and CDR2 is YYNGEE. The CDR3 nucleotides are TGTGCCAGCAGCGAGACGGCAAATCCCTCCTACGAGCAGTACTTC. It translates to CASSETANPSYEQYF. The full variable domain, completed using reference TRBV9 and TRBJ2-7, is DSGVTQTPKHLITATGQRVTLRCSPRSGDLSVYWYQQSLDQGLQFLIQYYNGEERAKGNILERFSAQQFPDLHSELNLSSLELGDSALYFCASSETANPSYEQYFGPGTRLTVT.

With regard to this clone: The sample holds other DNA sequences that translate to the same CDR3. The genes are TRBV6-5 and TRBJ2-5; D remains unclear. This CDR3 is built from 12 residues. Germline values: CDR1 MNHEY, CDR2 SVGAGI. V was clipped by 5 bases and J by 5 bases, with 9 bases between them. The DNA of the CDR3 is TGTGCCAGCAGTACACTGGGGGAGACCCAGTACTTC. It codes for CASSTLGETQYF.

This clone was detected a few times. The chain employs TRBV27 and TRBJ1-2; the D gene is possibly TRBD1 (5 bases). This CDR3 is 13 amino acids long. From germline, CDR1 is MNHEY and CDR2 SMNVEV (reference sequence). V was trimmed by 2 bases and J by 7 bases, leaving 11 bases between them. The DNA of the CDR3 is TGTGCCAGCAGTTTACTGCAGGGTTCTGGCTACACCTTC. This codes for CASSLLQGSGYTF.